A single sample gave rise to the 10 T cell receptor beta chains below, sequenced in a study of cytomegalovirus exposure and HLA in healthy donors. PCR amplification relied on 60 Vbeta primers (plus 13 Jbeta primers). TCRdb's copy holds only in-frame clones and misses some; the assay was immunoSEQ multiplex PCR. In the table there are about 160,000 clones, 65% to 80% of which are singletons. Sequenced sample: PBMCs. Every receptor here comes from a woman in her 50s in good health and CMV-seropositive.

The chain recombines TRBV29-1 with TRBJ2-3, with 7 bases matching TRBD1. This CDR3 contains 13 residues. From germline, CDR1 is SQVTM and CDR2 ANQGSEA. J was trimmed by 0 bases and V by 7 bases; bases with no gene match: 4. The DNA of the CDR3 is TGCAGCGCAGGGGACAGAAGCACAGATACGCAGTATTTT. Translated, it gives CSAGDRSTDTQYF.

CDR3 sequence (DNA): TGCGCCAGCAGCCGGGGGGGACAGGGGTCCATGAACACTGAAGCTTTCTTT. Amino acid sequence: CASSRGGQGSMNTEAFF. The V call is TRBV5-1, the J call TRBJ1-1; 10 bases fit TRBD1. Germline V CDR1 and CDR2: SGHRS, YFSETQ. The CDR3 sequence is 17 residues long. Germline trimming cut 4 bases from V and 0 bases from J; bases unmatched to any gene: 9.

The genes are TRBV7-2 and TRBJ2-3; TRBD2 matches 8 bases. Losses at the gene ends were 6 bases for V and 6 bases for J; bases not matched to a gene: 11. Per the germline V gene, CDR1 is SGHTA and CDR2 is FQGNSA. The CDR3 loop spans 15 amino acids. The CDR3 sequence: CASRLSGESLDTQYF. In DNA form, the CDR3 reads TGTGCCAGCAGACTTAGCGGGGAATCGTTGGATACGCAGTATTTT.

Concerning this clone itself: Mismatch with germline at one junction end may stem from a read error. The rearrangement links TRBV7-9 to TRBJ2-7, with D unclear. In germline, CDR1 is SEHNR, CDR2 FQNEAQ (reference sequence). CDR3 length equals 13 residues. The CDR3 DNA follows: TGTTCCAGCAGCTTAGACACGTCCTACGAGCAGTACTTC. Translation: CSSSLDTSYEQYF.

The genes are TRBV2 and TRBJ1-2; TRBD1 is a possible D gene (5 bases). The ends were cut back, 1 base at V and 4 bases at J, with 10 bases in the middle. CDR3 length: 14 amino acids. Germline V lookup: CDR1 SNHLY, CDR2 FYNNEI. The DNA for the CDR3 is TGTGCCAGCAGTGAAGGGGGGAGGGCCTATGGCTACACCTTC. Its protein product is CASSEGGRAYGYTF.

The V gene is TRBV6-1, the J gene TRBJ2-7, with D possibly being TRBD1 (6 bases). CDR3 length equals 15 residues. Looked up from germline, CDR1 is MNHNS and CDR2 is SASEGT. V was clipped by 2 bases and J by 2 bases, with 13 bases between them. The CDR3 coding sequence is TGTGCCAGCAGTGAACCGGGACAAGCTACCTACGAGCAGTACTTC. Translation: CASSEPGQATYEQYF.

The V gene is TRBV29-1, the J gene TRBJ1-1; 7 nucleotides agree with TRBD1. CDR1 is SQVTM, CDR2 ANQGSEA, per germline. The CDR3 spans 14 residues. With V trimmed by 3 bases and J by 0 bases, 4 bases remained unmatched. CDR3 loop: CSVEGTAMNTEAFF. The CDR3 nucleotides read TGCAGCGTTGAGGGGACAGCGATGAACACTGAAGCTTTCTTT.

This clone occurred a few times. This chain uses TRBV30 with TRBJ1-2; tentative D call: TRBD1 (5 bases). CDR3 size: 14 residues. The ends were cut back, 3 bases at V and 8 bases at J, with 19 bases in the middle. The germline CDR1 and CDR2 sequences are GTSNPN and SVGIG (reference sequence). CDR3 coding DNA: TGTGCCTGGAGGATAAGCTCATTCTCAGGGGGCTACACCTTC. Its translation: CAWRISSFSGGYTF.

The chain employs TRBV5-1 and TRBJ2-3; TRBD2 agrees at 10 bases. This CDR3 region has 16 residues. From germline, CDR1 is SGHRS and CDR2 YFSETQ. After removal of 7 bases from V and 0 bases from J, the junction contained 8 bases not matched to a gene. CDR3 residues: CASGPTTSGSTDTQYF. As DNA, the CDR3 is TGCGCCAGCGGCCCTACGACTAGCGGGAGCACAGATACGCAGTATTTT.

CDR3 bases: TGTGCCTGGAGCACAGGGGGCGGGCGCGAAAAACTGTTTTTT. Translation: CAWSTGGGREKLFF. V is TRBV30 and J is TRBJ1-4, with 9 positions matching TRBD1. Unmatched junction bases numbered 7, after V lost 3 bases and J lost 8 bases. The CDR3 extends over 14 amino acids. The germline CDR1 and CDR2 sequences are GTSNPN and SVGIG (reference sequence).